Each of the 9 T cell receptor beta chains below was sequenced from the same sample in a study of T cell repertoires in aging, cancer and after chemotherapy. The template was genomic DNA from peripheral blood, not RNA. Multiplex touch-down PCR with TRB-A/B primers amplified rearranged V-D-J TRB sequences. Each CDR3 protein gets one entry after TCRdb re-called the multiplex PCR reads with MiXCR. Of some 5,000 distinct CDR3 sequences in the sample, around a fifth were seen once. The sample comprised blood. The source of these receptors is a human donor in good health. The donor label of this sample is uncertain.

In this sample, this clonotype turned up a few times. J is TRBJ1-5 and V is TRBV11-2; D gene unclear. The CDR3 is 15 amino acids. V was pared by 0 bases and J by 6 bases, with 12 bases between. Germline loops: CDR1 SGHAT, CDR2 FQNNGV. The CDR3 here is CASSLDGSWSQPQHF. CDR3 DNA: TGTGCCAGCAGCTTAGACGGTTCCTGGAGTCAGCCCCAGCATTTT.

In its sample, this clonotype is medium-sized. The chain links TRBV30 to TRBJ2-7; 7 bases line up with TRBD1. Looked up from germline, CDR1 is GTSNPN and CDR2 is SVGIG (reference sequence). This CDR3 comprises 15 residues. V gave up 0 bases and J gave up 6 bases; unmatched junction bases: 11. CDR3 DNA sequence: TGTGCCTGGAGTGTACCAGCCAGGGGGATGGCCGAGCAGTACTTC. This sequence encodes CAWSVPARGMAEQYF.

This rearrangement joins TRBV15 to TRBJ2-3; either TRBD1 or TRBD2 may supply D (6 bases each). CDR3 length equals 16 residues. V dropped 1 base and J dropped 4 bases, with 15 bases sitting between them. Germline-derived CDR1 and CDR2 are LNHNV and YYDKDF (reference sequence). The CDR3 nucleotides are TGTGCCACCAGCAGAGGGGGGGCCATGGGTTCAGATACGCAGTATTTT. It yields the protein CATSRGGAMGSDTQYF. Full variable domain (outside the CDR3, taken from reference TRBV15 and TRBJ2-3): DAMVIQNPRYQVTQFGKPVTLSCSQTLNHNVMYWYQQKSSQAPKLLFHYYDKDFNNEADTPDNFQSRRPNTSFCFLDIRSPGLGDTAMYLCATSRGGAMGSDTQYFGPGTRLTVL.

By frequency in the sample, this clonotype is medium-sized. The CDR3, as DNA: TGTGCCAGCAGTTTAAAGGGGGCCACAGATACGCAGTATTTT. This translates into CASSLKGATDTQYF. The J gene is TRBJ2-3, the V gene TRBV27, with 7 bases lining up with TRBD1. Looked up from germline, CDR1 is MNHEY and CDR2 is SMNVEV (reference sequence). Trimming cost V 2 bases and J 2 bases; bases outside gene matches: 1. The CDR3 consists of 14 residues.

This clonotype is categorized as medium-sized. This chain connects TRBV7-2 to TRBJ2-1; D may be TRBD2 (7 bases). The CDR3 is 15 residues long. Trimming pared 3 bases from V and 8 bases from J, leaving 17 bases between. The germline gives CDR1 SGHTA, CDR2 FQGNSA. Here the CDR3 DNA reads TGTGCCAGCAGCTTCGGAGGGGGAGGGTGGGATGAGCAGTTCTTC. It encodes CASSFGGGGWDEQFF. Variable domain in full (rest from reference TRBV7-2 and TRBJ2-1): GAGVSQSPSNKVTEKGKDVELRCDPISGHTALYWYRQSLGQGLEFLIYFQGNSAPDKSGLPSDRFSAERTGGSVSTLTIQRTQQEDSAVYLCASSFGGGGWDEQFFGPGTRLTVL.

This clonotype came up many times. The chain links TRBV18 to TRBJ2-7, with TRBD1 as a possible D gene (6 bases). The CDR3 has 16 residues. Germline V lookup: CDR1 KGHSH, CDR2 LQKENI. V lost 3 bases to trimming and J lost 1 base, with 16 bases between them. In DNA form, the CDR3 reads TGTGCCAGCTCACCGGGCTCGGGGCAGGGGTCCTACGAGCAGTACTTC. This gives the protein CASSPGSGQGSYEQYF.

As for this clonotype: Just one base apart from a much larger clone, this may be a read error. The chain links TRBV5-4 to TRBJ2-1, with TRBD1 identical over 7 bases. Germline V gene lookup returns CDR1 SGHNT and CDR2 YYREEE (reference sequence). This CDR3 has 13 residues. The CDR3 loop reads CDSSLDRRTGQFF. The CDR3 DNA sequence: TGTGACAGCAGCTTGGATCGAAGGACAGGGCAGTTCTTC.

This clonotype is judged medium-sized. The rearrangement uses TRBV29-1 and TRBJ2-1; 9 bases map to TRBD1. The CDR3 totals 12 residues. V lost 7 bases and J lost 6; bases outside the gene matches: 4. Germline values: CDR1 SQVTM, CDR2 ANQGSEA. The CDR3 protein is CSARQGGNEQFF. As DNA, the CDR3 is TGCAGCGCCAGACAGGGGGGCAATGAGCAGTTCTTC.

The chain joins TRBV7-3 to TRBJ1-2, with 7 bases fitting TRBD1. The CDR3 sequence is 12 residues long. Germline V gives CDR1 SGHTA, CDR2 FQGTGA. J was trimmed by 6 bases and V by 4 bases; bases with no gene match: 2. CDR3: CASSSTGDGYTF. In nucleotides, the CDR3 is TGTGCCAGCAGCTCTACAGGGGATGGCTACACCTTC.